Reported below is one T cell receptor beta chain. This clonotype was observed a handful of times. Its antigen remains undetermined. Within one base of it there is no much larger clone, and no base qualities were kept. The germline V gene supplies CDR1 SGHVS and CDR2 FQNEAQ. Including cysteine and phenylalanine, the CDR3 has 19 amino acids. Solely the CDR3 DNA is kept, with 57 bases framed from the first base. Trimming costs V 1 base and J 4 bases, and their ends lie 22 bases apart. The listed sequencing device is Illumina HiSeq 1500. TCRdb reran the public reads through fastp at Q25 and MiXCR, keeping productive beta chains. Rows matching on CDR3 protein sequence are summarized as one entry with the most common DNA and genes. A total of roughly 920,000 distinct CDR3 sequences appear in this sample, around 31% of them only once. The ten largest make up about an eighth of the sample. Sample treatment or condition, as interpreted from the label and publication: in vitro stimulation with specific CMV peptide epitopes to enrich CMV-specific T cells.

The data were taken from a study of T cell repertoires in cytomegalovirus infection (dated by TCRdb to between 2018 and 2021). As for the study more broadly: The peptide stimulations were aimed at well-studied HLA-B-restricted epitopes as well as recently identified HLA-C-restricted CMV epitopes, whose presentation resists viral immunomodulation. Donor HLA type was relevant to the analysis, because carriage of CMV infection together with the matching HLA type was indicated by public TCR beta signatures.

Beyond this particular receptor, the publication reports: Cumulative frequency of public TCR beta family members discriminated carriers of CMV infection plus the relevant HLA type in this cohort and an independent approximately 360-donor cohort. In the ex vivo response, HLA-C-restricted CMV-specific TCR beta clonotypes were dominant, and in two of eight donors the single most frequent clonotype came from this HLA-C-restricted group.

The sequencing used cultured CD8+ T cells from PBMCs, collected from culture after CMV antigen stimulation. The receptor chain draws on TRBV7-8 and TRBJ1-4, and perhaps TRBD1 as D gene, on 6 matching bases. The origin of this receptor is a human donor in good health (CMV status not recorded). Some clones in this sample may be carry-over from other donors' samples. The bases are TGTGCCAGCAGCTTAGATCAGGACAGCCTCGCCAGTCTTAATGAAAAACTGTTTTTT. Translation gives CASSLDQDSLASLNEKLFF.